This T cell receptor (beta chain) was sequenced during a study of regulatory T cells in long-lasting Graves disease (dated by TCRdb to about 2021). For context, the study as a whole: To count as having persistent Graves' disease, a patient had to have received antithyroid drug treatment for over 5 years with TSH receptor autoantibodies remaining persistently positive. Peripheral blood TCR sequencing and RNA sequencing compared persistent Graves' disease patients with newly diagnosed Graves' disease patients. The study took place in China and was registered as a clinical trial. A total of 35 or so samples were covered by TCR sequencing, comprising approximately 13 persistent and around 20 newly diagnosed Graves' disease patients. On average, persistent Graves' disease patients in the clinical cohort had been on antithyroid drugs for approximately 10 years.

What this sample's time point label stands for: persistent/refractory GD, antithyroid drugs over 5 years with positive TRAb. For both TCR sequencing and RNA sequencing, RNA was extracted from PBMCs using TRIzol. Graves' disease was diagnosed according to American Thyroid Association guidelines. The patients came from an endocrinology department in Xi'an, China. Each patient gave approximately 10 milliliters of peripheral blood, collected in an EDTA anticoagulant tube. PBMCs were isolated by Ficoll Paque Plus density gradient separation without further T cell sorting. An Agilent 2100 Bioanalyzer and agarose gel were used to assess RNA quality, and a NanoDrop 2000 was used to measure RNA concentration. General study outcomes and caveats: The small sample size was acknowledged by the authors as a limitation that may reduce accuracy. Persistent disease showed preferential use of TRBV28, TRBJ1-2 and TRBJ2-5, whereas newly diagnosed disease favored TRBV20-1 and TRBJ2-1. Sequencing and analysis were restricted to the TCR beta chain. Compared with newly diagnosed patients, patients with persistent Graves' disease had lower TCR Shannon entropy and fewer highly expanded clones, which suggests clonal expansion. Peripheral blood alone was examined, since thyroid tissue, which constituted the primary lesion, could not be accessed. Persistent patients shared more public clonotypes among themselves (around 2,700) than newly diagnosed patients did (nearly 1,000).

Points on this clonotype: Its antigen remains undetermined. Base qualities are not provided; no much larger clone lies one nucleotide away.

The library was produced with multiplex PCR. Sequencing instrument: Illumina HiSeq 4000. To build TCR beta libraries, CDR3 regions were amplified by Arm-PCR using iRepertoire HTBI primers. Gel purification was performed on PCR products prior to sequencing. Regarding the original processing steps: Gene usage analysis of CDR3 amino acid clonotypes relied on the roughly 60 TRBV and 14 TRBJ segments identified across samples. Filtered high-quality paired reads were merged into contigs using COPE and FqMerger. BLAST was used to align contigs to IMGT TRBV, TRBD and TRBJ reference genes, with CDR3 defined following IMGT. Clonotypes above 0.1% frequency were classified as highly expanded clones. Shannon entropy was used to measure repertoire diversity, and the Gini coefficient was used to measure V-J evenness. Clonotypes shared by more than one individual were considered public. The public sequencing data were trimmed at Q25 with fastp and processed into clonotypes with MiXCR by TCRdb, which kept only in-frame beta chains. Rows merge per CDR3 protein into single entries with the most common DNA and genes. For this entry, the V and J calls and clone size follow TCRdb and not the study's own pipeline. This sample lists about 660,000 distinct CDR3 sequences; 25% to 35% were detected once. The biggest ten clones account for around 42% of the sample.

CDR1 and CDR2, looked up from the germline V gene, are ENHRY and SYGVKD. Spanning cysteine to phenylalanine, the CDR3 consists of 11 amino acids. Only the CDR3 part of the read is kept: 33 bases, read in frame from the first base. At the junction V is shortened by 7 bases and J by 7 bases, with 10 bases in between. This receptor chain uses TRBV10-3 and TRBJ1-2; no D segment can be confidently identified. This TCR was sampled from a female donor with Graves disease. The sequencing here drew on peripheral blood mononuclear cells (PBMCs), taken when the disease was refractory, from a patient treated with antithyroid drugs. The nucleotide sequence is TGTGCCATCAAGGACGGAGGTGGCTACACCTTC. This codes for CAIKDGGGYTF.